This is a list of T cell receptor beta chains from one sample in a study of radiotherapy plus CTLA-4 blockade in lung cancer. The assay was immunoSEQ multiplex PCR, and TCRdb's table has in-frame clones only and misses some. The table has some 90,000 clones, about 90% seen once. The material sequenced was peripheral blood, taken from a patient treated with radiotherapy plus ipilimumab. These TCRs come from a human donor with non-small cell lung cancer who had a partial response to radiotherapy plus ipilimumab. CDR3s include the opening cysteine and the closing phenylalanine or tryptophan. A D gene is named only where the DNA matches it firmly. Rows give clone size only sometimes, using once, few, many, or a class for an expanded clone.

>TRBJ2-1|.|TRBV14|.
TGTGCCAGCAGCCAAGAGAGAGTTAGCGGGCAGTTCTTC
CASSQERVSGQFF
>TRBJ2-5|TRBD2|TRBV6-5|.
TGTGCCAGCAGCCCCCCCGGGACTAGTGGGGAGACCCAGTACTTC
CASSPPGTSGETQYF
>TRBJ1-5|.|TRBV5-6|.
TGTGCCAGCAGCTTGTTCGCGGGGGATCAGCCCCAGCATTTT
CASSLFAGDQPQHF
>TRBJ2-7|.|TRBV28|.
TGTGCCAGCAGGTTTGGGGCCCCAGGCGGCGAGCAGTACTTC
CASRFGAPGGEQYF
>TRBJ2-7|.|TRBV27|.
TGTGCCAGCAGTTCAGGAGGAAGCTACGAGCAGTACTTC
CASSSGGSYEQYF
>TRBJ1-2|.|TRBV28|.
TGTGCCAGCAACCTTCACAGTCCTAACTATGGCTACACCTTC
CASNLHSPNYGYTF
>TRBJ2-7|.|TRBV7-9|.
TGTGCCAGCAGCTTAGACAGGGATCTGTACTTC
CASSLDRDLYF
>TRBJ2-7|TRBD1|TRBV11-2|.
TGTGCCAGCAGCTTAGTCGCGGACAGGGGCTACGAGCAGTACTTC
CASSLVADRGYEQYF
>TRBJ1-1|.|TRBV15|few
TGTGCCACCAGCAGTGACACACGAAGAGCTTTCTTT
CATSSDTRRAFF
>TRBJ1-1|.|TRBV30|.
TGTGCCTGGAGTGTATTGAGGACTGAAGCTTTCTTT
CAWSVLRTEAFF
>TRBJ2-1|.|TRBV7-2|.
TGTGCCAGCAGCTTATATGGGTCCGGGAGAGGGTACAATGAGCAGTTCTTC
CASSLYGSGRGYNEQFF
>TRBJ2-7|TRBD1|TRBV6-5|.
TGTGCCAGCAGCCTTAGCGGGACAGGGGACTACGAGCAGTACTTC
CASSLSGTGDYEQYF
>TRBJ2-7|TRBD2|TRBV29-1|once
TGCAGCGTCAAACTAGCGGGGAGGTACGAGCAGTACTTC
CSVKLAGRYEQYF
>TRBJ2-1|.|TRBV19|.
TGTGCCAGTAGGACAGGTCGGAGCTCCTACAATGAGCAGTTCTTC
CASRTGRSSYNEQFF
>TRBJ2-5|.|TRBV6-5|.
TGTGCCAGCACCCCGGAGGGAGGTAGGGGGACCCAGTACTTC
CASTPEGGRGTQYF
>TRBJ1-4|.|TRBV19|.
TGTGCCACCTACCCGGGACCCGTGCGGGGAGCTGCAACTAATGAAAAACTGTTTTTT
CATYPGPVRGAATNEKLFF
>TRBJ1-1|.|TRBV30|once
TGTGCCGGCGTAGGGGCAAAGGGGACTGAAGCTTTCTTT
CAGVGAKGTEAFF
>TRBJ1-1|.|TRBV4-1|few
TGCGCCAGCAGCCTAGACCGTACTGAAGCTTTCTTT
CASSLDRTEAFF
>TRBJ2-5|TRBD2|TRBV5-6|medium-sized
TGTGCCAGCAGGGGACTAGCGGGAGCTGAAGAGACCCAGTACTTC
CASRGLAGAEETQYF
>TRBJ1-1|TRBD1|TRBV27|.
TGTGCCAGCAGTCCCACAGGGGGCTCCACTGAAGCTTTCTTT
CASSPTGGSTEAFF
>TRBJ1-2|TRBD1|TRBV30|.
TGTGCCTGGGGGACAGGCCCTAACTATGGCTACACCTTC
CAWGTGPNYGYTF
>TRBJ1-5|.|TRBV6-5|.
TGTGCCAGCAGCGAGCGGGGCGATCAGCCCCAGCATTTT
CASSERGDQPQHF
>TRBJ2-1|TRBD2|TRBV9|once
TGTGCCAGCAGCGAACAACAAAGCGGGAGCTCCTACAATGAGCAGTTCTTC
CASSEQQSGSSYNEQFF
>TRBJ2-3|.|TRBV5-1|.
TGCGCCAGCAGCCCCGGACAGCCCACAGATACGCAGTATTTT
CASSPGQPTDTQYF
>TRBJ1-1|TRBD1|TRBV4-3|.
TGCGCCAGCAGCCAATTCCCCACAGGGGGGAACACTGAAGCTTTCTTT
CASSQFPTGGNTEAFF
>TRBJ2-3|TRBD1|TRBV5-1|.
TGCGCCAGCAGCTCCGGACAGGGTAGCACAGATACGCAGTATTTT
CASSSGQGSTDTQYF
>TRBJ2-5|TRBD2|TRBV20-1|.
TGCAGTGCTCCGACTAGCGGCACCCAGTACTTC
CSAPTSGTQYF
>TRBJ2-5|.|TRBV28|.
TGTGCCAGCACCCCGTTTGGGGGGAAGACCCAGTACTTC
CASTPFGGKTQYF
>TRBJ2-1|.|TRBV4-1|.
TGCGCCAGCAGCCAAGATCCAGCGGATGAGCAGTTCTTC
CASSQDPADEQFF
>TRBJ1-2|.|TRBV6-1|.
TGTGCCACCTGGGAGGCAGAATCCTATGGCTACACCTTC
CATWEAESYGYTF
>TRBJ2-7|TRBD2|TRBV6-5|.
TGTGCCAGCATCCCTAGCGGGAGGGCCATCCACGAGCAGTACTTC
CASIPSGRAIHEQYF
>TRBJ1-2|.|TRBV29-1|.
TGCAGCGTCCGTAGTGGGGGGGACGGCTACACCTTC
CSVRSGGDGYTF
>TRBJ2-2|TRBD1|TRBV2|once
TGTGCCAGCAGTAAACCGGGACAGGGAGCCGGGGAGCTGTTTTTT
CASSKPGQGAGELFF
>TRBJ1-2|.|TRBV6-1|.
TGTGCCAGCACCCAGAGGTATGGCTACACCTTC
CASTQRYGYTF
>TRBJ2-5|TRBD1|TRBV19|.
TGTGCCAGTAGTAGGACAGGAGAAGAGACCCAGTACTTC
CASSRTGEETQYF
>TRBJ2-4|TRBD2|TRBV7-2|.
TGTGCCAGCAGCTCCTCTAGCGGGATGGAAAAAAACATTCAGTACTTC
CASSSSSGMEKNIQYF
>TRBJ2-7|TRBD1|TRBV6-6|.
TGTGCCAGCAGGATAACAGGGGCCTCCTACGAGCAGTACTTC
CASRITGASYEQYF
>TRBJ2-4|.|TRBV6-6|.
TGTGCCAGCAGTCCTTCGCGGGAACTAGCCAAAAACATTCAGTACTTC
CASSPSRELAKNIQYF
>TRBJ2-1|TRBD2|TRBV14|few
TGTGCCAGCAGCCAAGAAATGGACCGGGTAGCGGGGGACAATGAGCAGTTCTTC
CASSQEMDRVAGDNEQFF
>TRBJ1-1|TRBD1|TRBV5-1|.
TGCGCCAGCAGCGGAGGGACAGGGGCCACTGAAGCTTTCTTT
CASSGGTGATEAFF
>TRBJ2-3|.|TRBV5-1|.
TGCGCCAGCAGCTTGGAGGGGGTGGGCACAGATACGCAGTATTTT
CASSLEGVGTDTQYF
>TRBJ1-1|.|TRBV6-6|.
TGTGCCAGCACAAAACAGCCCAACACTGAAGCTTTCTTT
CASTKQPNTEAFF
>TRBJ2-6|TRBD1|TRBV4-3|.
TGCGCCAGCAGCCAAGACGGACAGGGGGCTTACTCTGGGGCCAACGTCCTGACTTTC
CASSQDGQGAYSGANVLTF
>TRBJ2-1|TRBD2|TRBV29-1|.
TGCAGCGTTGAAGGCGCGGTCGGGACTAGCCACGGACGGCAGTTCTTC
CSVEGAVGTSHGRQFF
>TRBJ2-5|TRBD1|TRBV7-8|.
TGTGCCAGCAGCTTTCCTGACAGGGGAGCGAAAGAGACCCAGTACTTC
CASSFPDRGAKETQYF
>TRBJ2-3|.|TRBV6-4|few
TGTGCCAGCAGTGACTCACAGGGCACAGATACGCAGTATTTT
CASSDSQGTDTQYF
>TRBJ2-7|.|TRBV6-5|.
TGTGCCAGCAGTCGGAGGGAGTCAACCTACGAGCAGTACTTC
CASSRRESTYEQYF
>TRBJ1-1|TRBD1|TRBV29-1|.
TGCAGCGTACACAGGGGAGGCAGCACTGAAGCTTTCTTT
CSVHRGGSTEAFF
>TRBJ1-1|.|TRBV6-1|.
TGTGCCAGCAGTGAACCCGCCCCAGTTACTGAAGCTTTCTTT
CASSEPAPVTEAFF
>TRBJ2-5|.|TRBV27|.
TGTGCCAGCAGTTTGGGGTGGGAGAGGGAGACCCAGTACTTC
CASSLGWERETQYF
>TRBJ1-1|.|TRBV6-5|.
TGTGCCAGCAGTTACATGGCGGGGTGGAACACTGAAGCTTTCTTT
CASSYMAGWNTEAFF
>TRBJ2-6|.|TRBV28|.
TGTGCCAGCAGTTCCTCAGGGATAGGGGCCAACGTCCTGACTTTC
CASSSSGIGANVLTF
>TRBJ1-2|.|TRBV7-9|.
TGTGCCAGCAGCTCCGACAGACCCTATGGCTACACCTTC
CASSSDRPYGYTF
>TRBJ2-1|TRBD2|TRBV29-1|once
TGCAGCGTTGAAGTCCTAGCGGGAGGCGGGGATGAGCAGTTCTTC
CSVEVLAGGGDEQFF
>TRBJ2-1|TRBD2|TRBV7-9|.
TGTGCCAGCAGCGTGGGACTAGCGGGAGTTAATGAGCAGTTCTTC
CASSVGLAGVNEQFF